This T cell receptor beta chain was found in a study of naive and memory T cell subsets. Only a few counts were recorded for this clonotype. Its antigen is as yet unknown. Whole-study results and caveats: Especially in CD8 cells, naive repertoires contained a few larger clonotypes, possibly CD45RA-re-expressing memory cells. Findings for naive and memory subsets could not be checked against ground truth. The power law exponent of TCR abundance differed between naive and memory cells.

Trimming removed 6 bases at V and 4 bases at J, with 17 bases between. The CDR3 runs 15 residues. Germline CDR1 MNHEY, CDR2 SMNVEV (reference sequence). Two oligonucleotides, mixed equimolar, formed the beta constant-region primer covering TRBC1 and TRBC2. The ligated cDNA underwent four PCR rounds using SP2 and nested alpha and beta constant-region primers. A 12-nucleotide UMI and the SP2 primer were added to the cDNA 3' end by oligonucleotide ligation. TCRdb passed the UMI-ligation and nested PCR reads through MiXCR, listing each CDR3 protein once. The data hold roughly 100,000 distinct CDR3 sequences, with around 13% observed a single time.

The V and J genes are TRBV27 and TRBJ2-3, with a tentative D call TRBD1 (6 bases). The TCR sequence derives from a human donor in good health. Source material: naive CD8+ T cells from blood. CDR3 sequence (DNA): TGTGCCAGCAGCGAAACAGGGTTCAGGGCAGATACGCAGTATTTT. It yields the protein CASSETGFRADTQYF.